The 24 T cell receptor beta chains reported below all come from one sample, sequenced in a study of tumor and adjacent non-tumor tissue in lung cancer. Three rounds of nested PCR, following a modified ARM-PCR protocol, produced the TCRbeta library. TCRdb re-derived calls from the multiplex PCR reads in MiXCR, one entry per CDR3 protein. The data hold fewer than 120,000 distinct CDR3 sequences, with over 75% observed a single time. No cell sorting was done before RNA was extracted from the tissue. The sample taken for sequencing was lung tumor tissue. The receptors originated from a man aged 65 to 85 with non-small cell lung cancer.

As to this clonotype: A junction end diverges from the germline sequence, so it may reflect a read error. This sequence joins TRBV6-2 or TRBV6-3 and TRBJ2-5, with 8 bases aligning to TRBD1. Germline V gene lookup returns CDR1 MNHEY and CDR2 SVGEGT. The CDR3 is 16 residues long. The CDR3: CANSYHGQGPQENQYF. In DNA, the CDR3 is TGTGCCAACAGTTACCACGGACAGGGCCCCCAAGAGAACCAGTACTTC.

This chain links TRBV6-5 with TRBJ2-1; D not resolved. The CDR3 loop spans 16 amino acids. Trimming removed 9 bases from V and 3 bases from J, with 21 bases in between. The germline V gene has CDR1 MNHEY and CDR2 SVGAGI. DNA for the CDR3: TGTGCCAGAAGCTACGGTGTAGGGAATTACTACAATGAGCAGTTCTTC. Protein: CARSYGVGNYYNEQFF.

In nucleotides, the CDR3 is TGTGCCAGTAGGACCGGGTCAGGGTTGTTCACTGAAGCTTTCTTT. Its protein product is CASRTGSGLFTEAFF. V and J are TRBV6-5 and TRBJ1-1; D is perhaps TRBD1 (5 bases). Looked up from germline, CDR1 is MNHEY and CDR2 is SVGAGI. The CDR3 has 15 residues. Deletions cut 9 bases from V and 4 bases from J, with 21 bases between.

Comment on this clonotype: Because the CDR3 is missing its conserved closing phenylalanine or tryptophan, this is likely a read error. The chain links TRBV10-3 to TRBJ2-1, with D perhaps matching TRBD2 (5 bases). The CDR3 extends over 16 amino acids. CDR1 is ENHRY and CDR2 is SYGVKD in the germline V gene. The CDR3 DNA is TGTGACATCAGTGAGTCGGCGGGTGCAGCCTACAATGAGCAGTTCTTA. Translation gives CDISESAGAAYNEQFL.

This clonotype was observed once. The junction and the germline gene differ at one end; a read error may be behind it. The chain uses TRBV28 and TRBJ2-2; D gene uncertain. This CDR3 is built from 14 residues. Germline V lookup: CDR1 MDHEN, CDR2 SYDVKM. The DNA for the CDR3 is TGCGCCAGCAGGACCTCAGGATACACCGGGGAGCTGTTTTTT. Translation gives CASRTSGYTGELFF.

With respect to this clonotype: Because it lacks the conserved phenylalanine or tryptophan at the end, this CDR3 is likely a read error. The chain joins TRBV11-2 to TRBJ2-5; 10 nucleotides align to TRBD2. This CDR3 is 15 amino acids long. Germline loops: CDR1 SGHAT, CDR2 FQNNGV. V was clipped by 5 bases and J by 7 bases; unmatched bases: 10. The CDR3 bases are TGTGCCAGCAGCATTAGCTCCGGGACTAGCGTGACCCAGTACTCC. This gives the protein CASSISSGTSVTQYS.

This clonotype was counted at least ten times. V is TRBV10-2 and J is TRBJ2-4; D remains unclear. The CDR3 extends over 15 amino acids. The germline CDR1 and CDR2 sequences are WSHSY and SAAADI. V lost 1 base and J lost 7, with 14 bases in between. The CDR3 is CASSEYRDRRNIQYF. The CDR3 nucleotides are TGCGCCAGCAGTGAGTATCGCGACCGGCGGAACATTCAGTACTTC.

The V and J genes are TRBV28 and TRBJ2-6, with D hard to call. V was cut by 6 bases and J by 0 bases, with 18 bases left in between. Germline-derived CDR1 and CDR2 are MDHEN and SYDVKM. The CDR3 loop spans 18 amino acids. Here the CDR3 DNA reads TGTGCCAGCAGCGTCCCAGAACAGACAACCTCTGGGGCCAACGTCCTGACTTTC. Residues: CASSVPEQTTSGANVLTF.

The rearrangement links TRBV4-2 to TRBJ2-3; D gene ambiguous. Germline values: CDR1 LGHNA, CDR2 YNFKEQ. V lost 1 base and J 1 base, leaving 15 bases between the germline ends. This CDR3 contains 17 residues. Written as DNA, the CDR3 is TGTGCCAGCAGCCAAGTCATCTCGGACCGAGGCACAGATACGCAGTATTTT. Translated: CASSQVISDRGTDTQYF.

The rearrangement links TRBV20-1 to TRBJ2-1; D may correspond to TRBD1 or TRBD2 (5 bases each). This CDR3 is built from 12 residues. Germline V lookup: CDR1 DFQATT, CDR2 SNEGSKA (reference sequence). The V gene lost 8 bases and the J gene lost 6 bases, with 14 bases spanning the gap. The CDR3 DNA reads as TGCAGTTCCGGGGTAGGGACCAATGAGCAGTTCTTC. Translated: CSSGVGTNEQFF.

The chain recombines TRBV29-1 with TRBJ1-2; D is ambiguous. From germline, CDR1 is SQVTM and CDR2 ANQGSEA. The CDR3 consists of 14 residues. CDR3: CRTGRGKANYGYTF. The CDR3 DNA is TGCAGGACCGGGAGAGGGAAGGCTAACTATGGCTACACCTTC.

For this clonotype: One end of the junction is discordant with germline, which a read error may explain. This rearrangement joins TRBV12-3 or TRBV12-4 to TRBJ2-2, with D possibly TRBD2 on 5 matching bases. The CDR3 spans 16 residues. The CDR3 bases are TGTGCCGGCAGCCAGTCCCTCAGAGCGAACACCGGGGAGCTGTCTTTT. Amino acids: CAGSQSLRANTGELSF.

Comments on this clonotype: Germline and junction disagree at one end, which may indicate a read error. This chain joins TRBV6-5 and TRBJ1-2; TRBD1 matches 8 bases. The CDR3 contains 14 residues. The V gene's germline CDR1 is MNHEY and CDR2 SVGAGI. The CDR3 bases are TGTGCCAGCACTTTTTCAGGGGGCGAATATGTCTACACCTTC. This encodes CASTFSGGEYVYTF.

A note on this clonotype: One end of the junction varies from germline; a read error may be responsible. The chain links TRBV10-1 to TRBJ2-3, with a weak D call TRBD1 (5 bases). Germline-derived CDR1 and CDR2 are WNHNN and SYGVQD (reference sequence). The CDR3 contains 15 residues. This chain's CDR3 is CDCSESKQAADTQFF. The CDR3 region has the DNA TGCGACTGCAGTGAGTCGAAACAGGCCGCAGATACGCAGTTTTTT.

About this clonotype: The junction departs from germline at one end; a sequencing error may be responsible. The chain couples TRBV10-3 to TRBJ2-6; TRBD1 might be the D (5 bases). This CDR3 spans 15 amino acids. Germline CDR1 is ENHRY and CDR2 is SYGVKD. CDR3 coding DNA: TGTGCCATCAGTGACGGAAACTATGGGGCCAACCTCCTGACTTTC. Translation gives CAISDGNYGANLLTF.

V is TRBV4-1 and J is TRBJ2-5; D possibly corresponds to TRBD2 (6 bases). The germline gives CDR1 MGHRA, CDR2 YSYEKL. CDR3 length equals 17 residues. V was cut by 4 bases and J by 2 bases, with 20 bases left in between. The CDR3 here is CASSPGLPVNPQETQYF. CDR3 sequence (DNA): TGCGCCAGCAGCCCGGGACTCCCGGTGAATCCACAAGAGACCCAGTACTTC.

This clonotype was observed once. This chain links TRBV29-1 with TRBJ1-2, with TRBD1 matching over 8 bases. V dropped 6 bases and J dropped 0; count of bases not matched to a gene: 12. The CDR3 has 16 residues. CDR1 and CDR2 (germline): SQVTM, ANQGSEA. In DNA, the CDR3 is TGCAGCGTGGGTACAGGGGGTTCTGGCCCTAACTATGGCTACACCTTC. Encoded protein: CSVGTGGSGPNYGYTF.

CDR3 sequence (DNA): TGTGCCAGCAGCCCCATAGCGGGAGTAGAAGAGACCCTATACTTC. This codes for CASSPIAGVEETLYF. The chain employs TRBV6-5 and TRBJ2-5; 9 bases map to TRBD2. Per germline, CDR1 MNHEY and CDR2 SVGAGI. The CDR3 extends over 15 amino acids. Trimming removed 6 bases from V and 14 bases from J; junction bases left unmatched: 19.

Notes on this clonotype: Its ends do not fully match the called genes, so a read error is possible. J is TRBJ1-5 and V is TRBV6-2 or TRBV6-3; 9 bases align to TRBD1. CDR3 length: 17 residues. From germline, CDR1 is MNHEY and CDR2 SVGEGT. Here the CDR3 DNA reads TGTGACAGCAGTTACACCCCGGGACAGGGCTACAATCAGCCACAGCATTTT. Residues: CDSSYTPGQGYNQPQHF.

The rearrangement links TRBV5-5 to TRBJ1-1; weak D call: TRBD1 (5 bases). Trimming took off 9 bases at V and 5 bases at J, with 20 bases between the two ends. The CDR3 spans 14 residues. Germline V gene lookup returns CDR1 SGHKS and CDR2 YYEKEE (reference sequence). DNA for the CDR3: TGTGCCACCACGGGACTGGTCCGGGGTACTGAAGCTTTCTTT. Its protein product is CATTGLVRGTEAFF.

As for this clonotype: Sequence at one end of the junction differs from germline and may be a read error. The CDR3 DNA sequence: TGTGCCACCAGCCCACGACCGGGACAGACCTACAATGAGCATTTCTTT. Its translation: CATSPRPGQTYNEHFF. This sequence joins TRBV24-1 and TRBJ2-1, with 7 bases fitting TRBD1. Germline values: CDR1 KGHDR, CDR2 SFDVKD. The CDR3 runs to 16 residues.

V usage is TRBV4-1 and J usage is TRBJ1-4, with D hard to call. Germline V gene data show CDR1 as MGHRA and CDR2 as YSYEKL. The CDR3 is 16 residues long. Trimming pared 2 bases from V and 4 bases from J, leaving 14 bases between. The CDR3 sequence is CASSQTPSGNNEKLFF. The CDR3 nucleotides read TGCGCCAGCAGCCAAACCCCCTCGGGGAATAATGAAAAACTGTTTTTT.

For this clonotype: One junction end does not reproduce the germline sequence, and a read error may be involved. The chain recombines TRBV11-2 with TRBJ2-2, with a tentative D call TRBD1 (6 bases). Germline assignment: CDR1 SGHAT and CDR2 FQNNGV. CDR3 length: 16 amino acids. The DNA of the CDR3 is TGTGCCAGCAGCTTTGTGGGCGCAGGGGTTGCCGGGGAGTTGTTTTTT. Translation: CASSFVGAGVAGELFF. The full variable domain, its missing parts supplied by reference TRBV11-2 and TRBJ2-2, is EAGVAQSPRYKIIEKRQSVAFWCNPISGHATLYWYQQILGQGPKLLIQFQNNGVVDDSQLPKDRFSAERLKGVDSTLKIQPAKLEDSAVYLCASSFVGAGVAGELFFGEGSRLTVL.

As concerns this clonotype: Mismatch with germline at one junction end may stem from a read error. The chain carries TRBV12-3 or TRBV12-4 and TRBJ1-5; maybe TRBD1 (6 bases). The CDR3 totals 16 residues. CDR3 nucleotide sequence: TGTGCCAGCGGTACATATCGGGGGCAGGGCAATCAGTCCCAGCATTTT. Translated: CASGTYRGQGNQSQHF.